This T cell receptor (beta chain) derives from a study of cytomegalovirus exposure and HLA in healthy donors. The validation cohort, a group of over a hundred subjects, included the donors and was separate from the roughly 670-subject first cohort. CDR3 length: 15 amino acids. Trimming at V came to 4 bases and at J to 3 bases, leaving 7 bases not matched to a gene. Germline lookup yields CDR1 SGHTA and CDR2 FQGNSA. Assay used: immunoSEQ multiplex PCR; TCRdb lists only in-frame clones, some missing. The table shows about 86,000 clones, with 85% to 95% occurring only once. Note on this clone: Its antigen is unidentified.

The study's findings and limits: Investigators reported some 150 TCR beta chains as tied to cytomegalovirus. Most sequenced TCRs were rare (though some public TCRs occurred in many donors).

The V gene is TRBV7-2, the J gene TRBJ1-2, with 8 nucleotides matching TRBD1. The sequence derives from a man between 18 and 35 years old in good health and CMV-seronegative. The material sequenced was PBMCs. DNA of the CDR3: TGTGCCAGCAGCTCATGGGACAGGTACTACTATGGCTACACCTTC. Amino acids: CASSSWDRYYYGYTF.